This TCR beta chain was recovered during a study of blood T cell repertoires in COVID-19. In the study overall: Spain, Italy and the United States supplied samples that represented acute and convalescent COVID-19. T cells, B-cell-depleted T cells, or PBMCs provided the cDNA or gDNA that served as material.

Libraries were prepared by immunoSEQ multiplex PCR; TCRdb keeps only in-frame clonotypes and omits some of them. Of about 200,000 clones in the sample, about 87% were seen once. CDR1 is LNHDA, CDR2 SQIVND, per germline (reference sequence). The CDR3 has 19 residues. V shed 1 base and J 0 bases; nucleotides not matched to a gene: 7. The rearrangement links TRBV19 to TRBJ2-3; 13 bases map to TRBD2. The TCR comes from a man aged 55 to 70 who had recovered from COVID-19. The source material was peripheral blood. The CDR3, as DNA: TGTGCCAGTAGTATAGGAGGGACTAGCGGGGTTGGGAGCACAGATACGCAGTATTTT. Translating gives CASSIGGTSGVGSTDTQYF.